Here is one TCR beta chain with its context. These data belong to a study of blood T cell repertoires in COVID-19. The CDR3 loop spans 14 amino acids. Germline V gene lookup returns CDR1 SGHAT and CDR2 FQDESV (reference sequence). The ends lost 2 bases at V and 6 bases at J; junction bases unmatched: 2. The repertoire was sequenced with immunoSEQ multiplex PCR; TCRdb's copy has only in-frame clones and lacks some. The sample holds approximately 400,000 clones, 85% to 90% seen once. The clonotype was recovered from a woman under 30 who had recovered from COVID-19. Sequenced material: PBMCs or T cells enriched from blood (not recorded which). The rearrangement links TRBV11-1 to TRBJ2-1, with TRBD2 identical over 9 bases. Here the CDR3 DNA reads TGTGCCAGCAGCTTACCTAGCGGGGTCAATGAGCAGTTCTTC. Amino acids: CASSLPSGVNEQFF.